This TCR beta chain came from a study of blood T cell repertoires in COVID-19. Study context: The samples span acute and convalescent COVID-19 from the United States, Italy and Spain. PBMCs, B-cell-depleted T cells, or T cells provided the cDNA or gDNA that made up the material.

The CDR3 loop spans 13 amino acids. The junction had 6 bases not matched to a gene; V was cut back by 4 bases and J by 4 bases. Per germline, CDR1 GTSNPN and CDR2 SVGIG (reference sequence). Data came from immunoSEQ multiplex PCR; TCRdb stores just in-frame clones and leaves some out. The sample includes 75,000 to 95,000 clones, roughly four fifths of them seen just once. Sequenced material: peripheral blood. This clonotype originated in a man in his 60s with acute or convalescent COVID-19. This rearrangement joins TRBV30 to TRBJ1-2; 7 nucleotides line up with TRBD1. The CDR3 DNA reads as TGTGCCTGGACAACCCCAGGGGGCTATGGCTACACCTTC. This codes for CAWTTPGGYGYTF.